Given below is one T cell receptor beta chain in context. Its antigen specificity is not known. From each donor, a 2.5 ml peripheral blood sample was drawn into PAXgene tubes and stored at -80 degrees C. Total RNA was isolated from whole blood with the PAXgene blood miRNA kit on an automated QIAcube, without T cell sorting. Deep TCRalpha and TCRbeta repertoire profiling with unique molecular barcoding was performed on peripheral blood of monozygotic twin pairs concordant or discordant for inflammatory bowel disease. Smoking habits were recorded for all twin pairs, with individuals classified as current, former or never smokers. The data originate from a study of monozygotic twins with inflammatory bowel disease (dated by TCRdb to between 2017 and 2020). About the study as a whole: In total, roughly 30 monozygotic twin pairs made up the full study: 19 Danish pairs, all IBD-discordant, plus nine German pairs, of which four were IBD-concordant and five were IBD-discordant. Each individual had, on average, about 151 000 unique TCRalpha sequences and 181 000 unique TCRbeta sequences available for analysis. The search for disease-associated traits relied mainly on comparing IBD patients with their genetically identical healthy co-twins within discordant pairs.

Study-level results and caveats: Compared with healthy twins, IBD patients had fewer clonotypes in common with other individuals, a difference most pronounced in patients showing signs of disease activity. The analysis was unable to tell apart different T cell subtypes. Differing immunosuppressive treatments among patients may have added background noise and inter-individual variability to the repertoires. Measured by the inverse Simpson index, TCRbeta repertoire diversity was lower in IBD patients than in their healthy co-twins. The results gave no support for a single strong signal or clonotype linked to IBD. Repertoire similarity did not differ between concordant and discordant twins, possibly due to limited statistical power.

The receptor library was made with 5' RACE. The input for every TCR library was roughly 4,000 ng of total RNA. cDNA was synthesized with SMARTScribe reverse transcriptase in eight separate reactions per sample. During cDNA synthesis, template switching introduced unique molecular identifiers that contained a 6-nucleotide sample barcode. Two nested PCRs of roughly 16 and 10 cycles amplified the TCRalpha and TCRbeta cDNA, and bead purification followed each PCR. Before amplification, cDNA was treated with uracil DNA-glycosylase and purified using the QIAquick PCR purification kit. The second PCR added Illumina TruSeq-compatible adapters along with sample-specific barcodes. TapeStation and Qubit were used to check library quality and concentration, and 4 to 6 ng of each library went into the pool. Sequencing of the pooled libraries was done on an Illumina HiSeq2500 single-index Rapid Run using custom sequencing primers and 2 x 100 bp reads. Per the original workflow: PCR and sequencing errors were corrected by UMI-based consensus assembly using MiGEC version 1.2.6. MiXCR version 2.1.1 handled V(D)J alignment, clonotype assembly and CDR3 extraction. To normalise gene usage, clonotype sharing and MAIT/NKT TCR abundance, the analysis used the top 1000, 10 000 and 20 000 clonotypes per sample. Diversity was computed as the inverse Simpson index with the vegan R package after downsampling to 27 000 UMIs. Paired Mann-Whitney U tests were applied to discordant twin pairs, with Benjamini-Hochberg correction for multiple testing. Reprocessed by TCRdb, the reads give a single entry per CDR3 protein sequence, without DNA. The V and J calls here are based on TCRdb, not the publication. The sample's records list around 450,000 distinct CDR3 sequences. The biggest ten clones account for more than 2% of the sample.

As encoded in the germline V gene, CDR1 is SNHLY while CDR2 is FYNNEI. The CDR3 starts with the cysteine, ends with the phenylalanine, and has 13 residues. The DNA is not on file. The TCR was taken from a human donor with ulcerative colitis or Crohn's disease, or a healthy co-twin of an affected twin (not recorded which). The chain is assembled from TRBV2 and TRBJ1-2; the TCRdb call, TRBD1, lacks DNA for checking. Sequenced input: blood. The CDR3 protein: CASSRDRFYGYTF.